Detailed here is one T cell receptor beta chain. Its antigen is unknown. The data stem from a study of shared clonotypes between healthy human individuals. General study points: On the whole, naive subsets had larger estimated richness than memory subsets had.

Using immunoSEQ multiplex PCR, the repertoire was profiled, and TCRdb retains in-frame clones only, with some absent. Among approximately 980,000 clones listed, over 60% were seen once. The CDR3 totals 15 residues. CDR1 SGDLS and CDR2 YYNGEE come from the germline V gene. Trimming removed 4 bases from V and 8 bases from J, with 18 bases in between. Sequenced material: memory CD4+ T cells sorted from blood. The subset here: CD45RA-negative fraction. The chain joins TRBV9 to TRBJ1-4; the D gene is possibly TRBD1 (5 bases). This TCR was recovered from a man in his late teens or twenties in good health. Here the CDR3 reads CASSPQSRVGEKLFF. CDR3 nucleotide sequence: TGTGCCAGCAGCCCCCAGTCCAGGGTAGGGGAAAAACTGTTTTTT.